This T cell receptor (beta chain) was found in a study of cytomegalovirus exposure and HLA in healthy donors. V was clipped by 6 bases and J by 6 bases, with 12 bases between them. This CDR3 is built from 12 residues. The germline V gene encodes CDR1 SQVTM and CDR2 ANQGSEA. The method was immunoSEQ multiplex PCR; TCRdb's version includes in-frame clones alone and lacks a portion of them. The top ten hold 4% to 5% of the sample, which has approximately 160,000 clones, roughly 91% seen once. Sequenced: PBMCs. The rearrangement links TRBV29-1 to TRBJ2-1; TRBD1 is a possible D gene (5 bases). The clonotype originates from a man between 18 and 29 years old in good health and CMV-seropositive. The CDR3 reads CSVVPGPNEQFF. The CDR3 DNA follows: TGCAGCGTAGTACCAGGGCCCAATGAGCAGTTCTTC.